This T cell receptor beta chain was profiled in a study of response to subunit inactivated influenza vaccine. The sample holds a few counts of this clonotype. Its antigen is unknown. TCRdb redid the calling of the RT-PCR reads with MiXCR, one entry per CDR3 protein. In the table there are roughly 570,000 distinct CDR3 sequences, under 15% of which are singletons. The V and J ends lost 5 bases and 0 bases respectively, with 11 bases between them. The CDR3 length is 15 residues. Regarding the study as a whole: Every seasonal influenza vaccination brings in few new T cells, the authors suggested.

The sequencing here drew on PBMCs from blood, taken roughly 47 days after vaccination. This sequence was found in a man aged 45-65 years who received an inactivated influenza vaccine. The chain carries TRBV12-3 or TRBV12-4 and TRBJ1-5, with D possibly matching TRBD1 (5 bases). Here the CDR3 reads CASSAGAYSNQPQHF. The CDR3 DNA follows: TGTGCCAGCAGTGCCGGGGCCTATAGCAATCAGCCCCAGCATTTT.